Each of the 17 T cell receptor beta chains below was sequenced from the same sample in a study of blood T cell repertoires in COVID-19. The method was immunoSEQ multiplex PCR; TCRdb's version includes in-frame clones alone and lacks a portion of them. The repertoire holds some 70,000 clones, with roughly 82% as singletons. Sequencing input: peripheral blood. Every receptor here comes from a woman aged 55-69 years with acute or convalescent COVID-19.

V is TRBV11-3 and J is TRBJ1-1; D not resolved. There are 13 residues in the CDR3. Trimming removed 5 bases at V and 1 base at J, with 8 bases between. Per the germline V gene, CDR1 is SGHNT and CDR2 is YENEEA. The CDR3: CASSQLRNTEAFF. The CDR3, as DNA: TGTGCCAGCAGCCAACTACGGAACACTGAAGCTTTCTTT. Drawing the rest from reference TRBV11-3 and TRBJ1-1, the complete variable domain is EAGVVQSPRYKIIEKKQPVAFWCNPISGHNTLYWYLQNLGQGPELLIRYENEEAVDDSQLPKDRFSAERLKGVDSTLKIQPAELGDSAVYLCASSQLRNTEAFFGQGTRLTVV.

The rearrangement uses TRBV11-3 and TRBJ2-1; 8 bases are a match to TRBD2. CDR3 size: 15 residues. J gave up 8 bases and V 2 bases, and 8 bases lay outside the gene matches. The germline V gene has CDR1 SGHNT and CDR2 YENEEA. The DNA of the CDR3 is TGTGCCAGCAGCTTAAGTCCCGGGAGGGCCGATGAGCAGTTCTTC. Amino acids: CASSLSPGRADEQFF. The full variable domain, in which reference TRBV11-3 and TRBJ2-1 provide the parts outside the CDR3, is EAGVVQSPRYKIIEKKQPVAFWCNPISGHNTLYWYLQNLGQGPELLIRYENEEAVDDSQLPKDRFSAERLKGVDSTLKIQPAELGDSAVYLCASSLSPGRADEQFFGPGTRLTVL.

The chain links TRBV4-2 to TRBJ1-2, with D possibly being TRBD1 (6 bases). The length of the CDR3 is 17 residues. Between the trimmed V and J ends, which lost 0 bases and 8 bases, there was a span of 22 bases. Looked up from germline, CDR1 is LGHNA and CDR2 is YNFKEQ. Here the CDR3 reads CASSQDLSSGGLRGYTF. In DNA form, the CDR3 reads TGTGCCAGCAGCCAAGATTTATCTAGTGGGGGCTTGAGGGGCTACACCTTC.

The J gene is TRBJ1-2, the V gene TRBV19, with 9 nucleotides matching TRBD1. This CDR3 has 13 amino acids. The V and J ends lost 5 bases and 5 bases, in that order; junction bases with no gene match: 3. CDR1 and CDR2 (germline): LNHDA, SQIVND (reference sequence). The CDR3 bases are TGTGCCAGTAGTCTCGGGACAGGGTATGGCTACACCTTC. Translated, it gives CASSLGTGYGYTF.

V gene TRBV10-2 combines with J gene TRBJ2-7, with TRBD2 matching 14 bases. V lost 4 bases and J lost 9; bases outside the gene matches: 2. The CDR3 is 13 amino acids. In germline, CDR1 is WSHSY, CDR2 SAAADI. CDR3 in amino acids: CASSGGLAGVQYF. In DNA form, the CDR3 reads TGCGCCAGCAGTGGGGGACTAGCGGGAGTGCAGTACTTC.

This chain joins TRBV15 and TRBJ2-1; a possible D gene is TRBD2 (7 bases). The CDR3 spans 16 residues. V was shortened by 6 bases and J by 1 base, with 16 bases between the two germline ends. Per germline, CDR1 LNHNV and CDR2 YYDKDF (reference sequence). As DNA, the CDR3 is TGTGCCACCAGAAAAGGGGAGGGGGGGTCCTACAATGAGCAGTTCTTC. Amino acids: CATRKGEGGSYNEQFF.

This clone has only one observation. This chain uses TRBV2 with TRBJ2-3, with D maybe TRBD2 (6 bases). The V end was cut by 4 bases, the J end by 4 bases, with 12 bases between. The CDR3 spans 14 residues. Looked up from germline, CDR1 is SNHLY and CDR2 is FYNNEI. This CDR3 is CASSAASVSDTQYF. The CDR3 coding sequence is TGTGCCAGCAGTGCGGCTAGCGTCTCAGATACGCAGTATTTT.

The genes are TRBV14 and TRBJ1-5, with a possible D match to TRBD1 (5 bases). Germline V gene sequence: CDR1 SGHDN, CDR2 FVKESK. V was clipped by 1 base and J by 2 bases, with 6 bases between them. The length of the CDR3 is 14 residues. In nucleotides, the CDR3 is TGTGCCAGCAGCCAAGGGGGGGGCAATCAGCCCCAGCATTTT. Translated, it gives CASSQGGGNQPQHF.

The chain has TRBV4-2 and TRBJ1-3, with 10 bases that match TRBD1. There are 17 residues in the CDR3. Trimming took 4 bases from V and 2 from J; bases not matched to a gene: 8. CDR1 is LGHNA, CDR2 YNFKEQ, per germline. In DNA, the CDR3 is TGTGCCAGCAGCCGGTTAGACAGGGGGCTGGCTGGAAACACCATATATTTT. Its protein is CASSRLDRGLAGNTIYF.

V usage is TRBV2 and J usage is TRBJ1-5, with TRBD1 identical over 9 bases. Trimming at V came to 5 bases and at J to 7 bases, leaving 6 bases not matched to a gene. From germline, CDR1 is SNHLY and CDR2 FYNNEI. This CDR3 is built from 14 residues. The DNA for the CDR3 is TGTGCCAGCAGTTCGGACAGGGGAGACCAGCCCCAGCATTTT. This encodes CASSSDRGDQPQHF.

The V and J genes are TRBV4-2 and TRBJ2-1; D gene uncertain. Germline CDR1 is LGHNA and CDR2 is YNFKEQ. The V end lost 1 base, the J end lost 6 bases, and 7 bases lay between the germline ends. The CDR3 is made up of 13 amino acids. CDR3 sequence: CASSQVASNEQFF. The DNA for the CDR3 is TGTGCCAGCAGCCAAGTGGCTTCCAATGAGCAGTTCTTC.

The chain joins TRBV5-1 to TRBJ1-2, with 10 bases aligning to TRBD1. With 0 bases clipped from V and 8 bases from J, the junction kept 4 bases outside the gene matches. Germline CDR1 SGHRS, CDR2 YFSETQ. There are 14 residues in the CDR3. The CDR3 here is CASSLDGTGDGYTF. The CDR3 DNA reads as TGCGCCAGCAGCTTGGACGGGACAGGGGACGGCTACACCTTC.

This clone is a singleton in its sample. This chain joins TRBV5-1 and TRBJ2-2; D may be TRBD2 (5 bases). The V gene's germline CDR1 is SGHRS and CDR2 YFSETQ. The V end lost 4 bases, the J end lost 1 base, and 11 bases lay between the germline ends. The CDR3 covers 15 residues. CDR3: CASSLIEGNTGELFF. The CDR3 DNA sequence: TGCGCCAGCAGCCTCATAGAGGGGAACACCGGGGAGCTGTTTTTT.

This chain links TRBV7-9 with TRBJ1-3; D is ambiguous. V was cut by 6 bases and J by 0 bases, with 12 bases left in between. The CDR3 covers 15 residues. CDR1 and CDR2 (germline): SEHNR, FQNEAQ (reference sequence). In nucleotides, the CDR3 is TGTGCCAGCAGGCTTAATTCAGTCTCTGGAAACACCATATATTTT. Protein: CASRLNSVSGNTIYF.

The chain is built from TRBV7-8 and TRBJ1-1; no firm D call. The V end lost 4 bases, the J end lost 1 base, and 16 bases lay between the germline ends. This CDR3 is 16 amino acids long. CDR1 and CDR2 (germline): SGHVS, FQNEAQ. CDR3 protein: CASSSGSGRQNTEAFF. The CDR3, as DNA: TGTGCCAGCAGCTCGGGGTCCGGGCGTCAGAACACTGAAGCTTTCTTT.

The genes are TRBV5-8 and TRBJ2-7, with D possibly matching TRBD2 (6 bases). Per the germline V gene, CDR1 is SGHTS and CDR2 is YDEGEE. The CDR3 covers 15 residues. V lost 4 bases and J lost 0, with 14 bases in between. The CDR3 reads CASSGWGRSSYEQYF. The CDR3 region has the DNA TGTGCCAGCAGCGGCTGGGGGAGGAGCTCCTACGAGCAGTACTTC.

This clone was observed a handful of times. The chain links TRBV20-1 to TRBJ1-2; TRBD1 matches 7 bases. CDR1 is DFQATT and CDR2 is SNEGSKA in the germline V gene (reference sequence). The CDR3 has 15 amino acids. The ends lost 3 bases at V and 1 base at J; junction bases unmatched: 8. CDR3 sequence (DNA): TGCAGTGCTAGTGGGGGACAGATAGGTAACTATGGCTACACCTTC. It is translated as CSASGGQIGNYGYTF.